Detailed here is one T cell receptor beta chain. The antigen is not known. The sample belongs to a study of cytomegalovirus exposure and HLA in healthy donors. Germline-derived CDR1 and CDR2 are KGHSH and LQKENI. Trimming pared 0 bases from V and 6 bases from J, leaving 3 bases between. The CDR3 sequence is 12 residues long. 60 Vbeta and 13 Jbeta primers were used in PCR. This table comes from immunoSEQ multiplex PCR, and its TCRdb copy is limited to in-frame clones, with some not included. The data show around 130,000 clones, with roughly four fifths seen just once and around 11% held by the top ten. Notes on the study in general: There were a few CMV-associated chains whose specificity for CMV antigens was confirmed in vitro.

The chain carries TRBV18 and TRBJ1-5; D ambiguous. This sequence was found in a male donor in good health and CMV-seropositive. Sequenced: PBMCs. CDR3: CASSPPGQPQHF. In DNA form, the CDR3 reads TGTGCCAGCTCACCACCCGGTCAGCCCCAGCATTTT.